One and the same sample provided the 21 T cell receptor beta chains below, sequenced in a study of control samples from healthy donors and cancer patients. The table came from immunoSEQ multiplex PCR; TCRdb's copy has only in-frame clones and leaves some out. Altogether tens of thousands of clones are present, 85% to 95% being singletons, with the ten largest covering 2% to 3%. The sequencing sample was made of blood. All receptors derive from a man aged 25-45 years in good health.

The chain employs TRBV18 and TRBJ1-6; tentatively, D is TRBD1 (5 bases). Germline CDR1 is KGHSH and CDR2 is LQKENI. Trimming removed 3 bases at V and 0 bases at J, with 18 bases between. The CDR3 covers 19 residues. The CDR3 reads CASSPRDPWRGSYNSPLHF. The CDR3 coding sequence is TGTGCCAGCTCACCCCGGGACCCCTGGAGGGGCTCCTATAATTCACCCCTCCACTTT.

The chain carries TRBV23-1 and TRBJ1-1; no firm D call. TRBV23-1 is an open reading frame whose function is uncertain. V lost 4 bases and J 6 bases, leaving 18 bases between the germline ends. The CDR3 is 15 residues long. CDR3 nucleotide sequence: TGCGCCAGCAGTCGGTCCAGGTTGTGGGGTCCTGAAGCTTTCTTT. Residues: CASSRSRLWGPEAFF.

This chain connects TRBV2 to TRBJ2-5, with no clear D. Germline V CDR1 and CDR2: SNHLY, FYNNEI. CDR3 length: 13 residues. V gave up 2 bases and J gave up 2 bases, with 6 bases separating them. The CDR3 region has the DNA TGTGCCAGCAGTGAACTTGGTCAAGAGACCCAGTACTTC. Amino acids: CASSELGQETQYF.

The count of this clone is one. This rearrangement joins TRBV6-1 to TRBJ1-2; 11 bases agree with TRBD1. Germline CDR1 reads MNHNS; CDR2 reads SASEGT. V shed 0 bases, J shed 4 bases, and the junction held 1 base outside the gene matches. CDR3 length equals 15 residues. Written as DNA, the CDR3 is TGTGCCAGCAGTGAAGCGGGGACAGGGGGCTATGGCTACACCTTC. It translates to CASSEAGTGGYGYTF.

The genes are TRBV5-1 and TRBJ2-1; D gene uncertain. The germline V gene has CDR1 SGHRS and CDR2 YFSETQ. V lost 4 bases, J lost 10 bases, and 12 bases lay in between. The CDR3 runs 12 residues. CDR3 protein: CASSQEPSEQFF. CDR3 bases: TGCGCCAGCAGCCAGGAACCTTCGGAGCAGTTCTTC.

V gene TRBV19 combines with J gene TRBJ2-1, with D perhaps being TRBD1 or TRBD2 (5 bases each). Germline-derived CDR1 and CDR2 are LNHDA and SQIVND (reference sequence). V was clipped by 4 bases and J by 5 bases, with 18 bases between them. This CDR3 is built from 16 residues. This CDR3 reads CASSRGPPTADNEQFF. The CDR3 nucleotides are TGTGCCAGTAGTAGGGGACCCCCCACAGCCGACAATGAGCAGTTCTTC. Using reference TRBV19 and TRBJ2-1 for the parts outside the CDR3, the full variable domain is DGGITQSPKYLFRKEGQNVTLSCEQNLNHDAMYWYRQDPGQGLRLIYYSQIVNDFQKGDIAEGYSVSREKKESFPLTVTSAQKNPTAFYLCASSRGPPTADNEQFFGPGTRLTVL.

V usage is TRBV7-2 and J usage is TRBJ2-1; possible D gene TRBD2, 5 bases. The CDR3 is made up of 18 amino acids. Germline V gene sequence: CDR1 SGHTA, CDR2 FQGNSA. The V end lost 1 base, the J end lost 0 bases, and 16 bases lay between the germline ends. In DNA, the CDR3 is TGTGCCAGCAGCTTAGTATCTGTCTCTAGCCCCTCCTACAATGAGCAGTTCTTC. This gives the protein CASSLVSVSSPSYNEQFF.

This chain links TRBV19 with TRBJ1-5, with 8 positions matching TRBD1. Germline V gene data show CDR1 as LNHDA and CDR2 as SQIVND (reference sequence). The trim removed 9 bases at V and 2 bases at J, leaving 3 bases unmatched. The length of the CDR3 is 13 residues. CDR3 coding DNA: TGTGCCAGCGGGGACAGGCGCAATCAGCCCCAGCATTTT. Residues: CASGDRRNQPQHF.

The chain employs TRBV6-5 and TRBJ1-4, with D maybe TRBD1 (5 bases). Trimming left V 6 bases short and J 4 bases short, with 9 bases between. The CDR3 has 13 amino acids. Per the germline V gene, CDR1 is MNHEY and CDR2 is SVGAGI. The CDR3 DNA sequence: TGTGCCAGCAGAGCAGGGTTTAATGAAAAACTGTTTTTT. Its protein product is CASRAGFNEKLFF.

As concerns this clone: Distinct nucleotide sequences in the sample also encode this CDR3. The rearrangement joins TRBV24-1 to TRBJ2-2; no clear D gene. V gave up 3 bases and J gave up 5 bases, with 12 bases separating them. The CDR3 extends over 15 amino acids. Germline CDR1 reads KGHDR; CDR2 reads SFDVKD. The CDR3 bases are TGTGCCACCAGTGATGTTCCCCAGACGACCGGGGAGCTGTTTTTT. It encodes CATSDVPQTTGELFF.

The chain has TRBV7-8 and TRBJ2-7; no firm D call. The germline gives CDR1 SGHVS, CDR2 FQNEAQ. The CDR3 runs to 15 residues. With 0 bases removed from V and 7 bases from J, the gap between germline ends came to 16 bases. The chain's CDR3 is CASSLAKRIYDEQYF. CDR3 bases: TGTGCCAGCAGCTTAGCGAAAAGGATATACGATGAGCAGTACTTC.

CDR3 region: CASSELAGGTGELFF. The CDR3 bases are TGTGCCAGCAGTGAACTAGCGGGAGGTACCGGGGAGCTGTTTTTT. The chain employs TRBV6-1 and TRBJ2-2, with 11 bases matching TRBD2. CDR3 size: 15 residues. V shed 2 bases, J shed 5 bases, and the junction held 1 base outside the gene matches. From germline, CDR1 is MNHNS and CDR2 SASEGT.

Turning to this clone: This specimen includes other DNA sequences encoding the same CDR3. The V call is TRBV28, the J call TRBJ1-5, with TRBD1 identical over 7 bases. The CDR3 runs 16 residues. CDR1 and CDR2 from the germline V gene are MDHEN and SYDVKM. J was trimmed by 3 bases and V by 3 bases; bases with no gene match: 8. The CDR3 sequence is CASSLGRGIFNQPQHF. CDR3 sequence (DNA): TGTGCCAGCAGTTTGGGCAGGGGGATATTCAATCAGCCCCAGCATTTT.

The V call is TRBV4-1, the J call TRBJ2-5; TRBD2 is a possible D gene (6 bases). This CDR3 comprises 14 residues. V was pared by 5 bases and J by 5 bases, with 15 bases between. CDR1 is MGHRA and CDR2 is YSYEKL in the germline V gene. The CDR3 loop reads CASSSRPRGETQYF. CDR3 in DNA: TGCGCCAGCAGCTCCCGGCCCCGGGGGGAGACCCAGTACTTC.

The gene calls are TRBV2 and TRBJ2-7; D call uncertain. Germline values: CDR1 SNHLY, CDR2 FYNNEI. Trimming took 3 bases from V and 4 from J, leaving 19 bases between them. The CDR3 is made up of 16 amino acids. The CDR3 region is CASSDSRVVFVYEQYF. The CDR3 nucleotides read TGTGCCAGCAGTGATAGTAGGGTCGTTTTCGTGTACGAGCAGTACTTC.

J is TRBJ1-2 and V is TRBV28; D not certain. The CDR3 is 12 amino acids. Looked up from germline, CDR1 is MDHEN and CDR2 is SYDVKM. The V end was cut by 9 bases, the J end by 4 bases, with 12 bases between. This CDR3 reads CASRNPRYGYTF. The CDR3 region has the DNA TGTGCCAGTCGGAACCCCCGCTATGGCTACACCTTC.

This clone was detected only once. The chain joins TRBV7-6 to TRBJ2-5; TRBD2 matches at 8 bases. Germline lookup yields CDR1 SGHVS and CDR2 FNYEAQ. CDR3 length: 14 amino acids. The trim removed 5 bases at V and 4 bases at J, leaving 6 bases unmatched. In DNA, the CDR3 is TGTGCCAGCAGCCTCGGACTAGCTTCAGAGACCCAGTACTTC. This codes for CASSLGLASETQYF.

The chain employs TRBV27 and TRBJ2-3; D is ambiguous. This CDR3 contains 13 residues. Germline V gene lookup returns CDR1 MNHEY and CDR2 SMNVEV (reference sequence). V was trimmed by 5 bases and J by 3 bases, leaving 9 bases between them. The DNA for the CDR3 is TGTGCCAGCAGTCTAATACTTACAGATACGCAGTATTTT. Its protein product is CASSLILTDTQYF.

The rearrangement joins TRBV14 to TRBJ2-7, with D possibly matching TRBD2 (6 bases). Looked up from germline, CDR1 is SGHDN and CDR2 is FVKESK. The CDR3 is made up of 15 amino acids. Deletions cut 4 bases from V and 7 bases from J, with 20 bases between. CDR3 bases: TGTGCCAGCAGCCTGGGGACTCATCCGGTGGGAGAGCAGTACTTC. Protein: CASSLGTHPVGEQYF.

CDR3 region: CASSHGPTGNEKLFF. Here the CDR3 DNA reads TGTGCCAGCAGCCACGGGCCGACCGGTAATGAAAAACTGTTTTTT. The chain employs TRBV5-4 and TRBJ1-4; no clear D gene. The CDR3 loop spans 15 amino acids. V dropped 4 bases and J dropped 4 bases, with 14 bases sitting between them. In germline, CDR1 is SGHNT, CDR2 YYREEE (reference sequence).

The rearrangement joins TRBV28 to TRBJ1-4; possibly TRBD1 for D (6 bases). In germline, CDR1 is MDHEN, CDR2 SYDVKM. The CDR3 consists of 13 residues. V lost 8 bases and J lost 10, with 17 bases in between. CDR3 loop: CASGGGRAVKLFF. In nucleotides, the CDR3 is TGTGCCAGCGGAGGGGGACGGGCAGTAAAACTGTTTTTT.